The 31 T cell receptor beta chains reported below all come from one sample, sequenced in a study of PD-1 blockade in mismatch repair-deficient tumors. Using immunoSEQ multiplex PCR, the repertoire was profiled, and TCRdb retains in-frame clones only, with some absent. The sample includes 50,000 to 75,000 clones, 88% seen only once; the top ten take approximately 15%. Here the sequenced sample was peripheral blood, taken 52 weeks after starting pembrolizumab. The receptors originated from an adult with mismatch repair-deficient cancer.

The chain couples TRBV30 to TRBJ1-4; 7 bases line up with TRBD1. Germline-derived CDR1 and CDR2 are GTSNPN and SVGIG (reference sequence). V gave up 0 bases and J gave up 11 bases; unmatched junction bases: 0. This CDR3 has 11 amino acids. CDR3 loop: CAWSVRGKLFF. CDR3 DNA sequence: TGTGCCTGGAGTGTCAGGGGGAAACTGTTTTTT.

This rearrangement joins TRBV19 to TRBJ2-1; 9 bases map to TRBD2. Germline assignment: CDR1 LNHDA and CDR2 SQIVND (reference sequence). The V gene end was trimmed by 5 bases and the J gene end by 7 bases; junction bases not matched to a gene: 15. CDR3 size: 17 residues. CDR3 DNA sequence: TGTGCCAGTAGTGGGGGGCTACAAGCGGGAGGCCGGAATGAGCAGTTCTTC. Protein: CASSGGLQAGGRNEQFF.

V is TRBV6-5 and J is TRBJ2-7; no reliable D call. V gave up 0 bases and J gave up 3 bases, with 9 bases separating them. The CDR3 totals 14 residues. Germline values: CDR1 MNHEY, CDR2 SVGAGI. The CDR3 region has the DNA TGTGCCAGCAGTTACTCTTGGAACAACTACGAGCAGTACTTC. Its protein is CASSYSWNNYEQYF.

The chain recombines TRBV4-1 with TRBJ2-4; 9 bases are shared with TRBD1. Germline V gene sequence: CDR1 MGHRA, CDR2 YSYEKL. The CDR3 has 14 amino acids. After removal of 4 bases from V and 7 bases from J, the junction contained 5 bases not matched to a gene. CDR3 in DNA: TGCGCCAGCAGCCTTCGGACAGGGGCTAACATTCAGTACTTC. Protein product: CASSLRTGANIQYF.

The chain employs TRBV13 and TRBJ1-2; D unresolved. Deletions cut 3 bases from V and 1 base from J, with 12 bases between. The CDR3 covers 15 residues. Germline assignment: CDR1 PRHDT and CDR2 FYEKMQ (reference sequence). CDR3 DNA: TGTGCCAGCAGCTTTACAATGTATAATAACTATGGCTACACCTTC. Its translation: CASSFTMYNNYGYTF.

The chain uses TRBV11-2 and TRBJ2-7; no reliable D call. Trimming left V 5 bases short and J 0 bases short, with 17 bases between. The CDR3 spans 16 residues. The germline gives CDR1 SGHAT, CDR2 FQNNGV. Here the CDR3 reads CASSPPVRLSSYEQYF. The CDR3 region has the DNA TGTGCCAGCAGCCCGCCCGTGCGGCTAAGCTCCTACGAGCAGTACTTC.

The chain uses TRBV6-6 and TRBJ1-1, with TRBD1 as a possible D gene (6 bases). Germline V CDR1 and CDR2: MNHNY, SVGAGI (reference sequence). The CDR3 runs 14 residues. V lost 6 bases and J lost 1, with 12 bases in between. This CDR3 reads CASSPSTGNTEAFF. CDR3 DNA: TGTGCCAGCAGCCCGTCGACAGGGAACACTGAAGCTTTCTTT.

The chain links TRBV5-1 to TRBJ2-3, with D perhaps being TRBD1 or TRBD2 (5 bases each). The V end was cut by 0 bases, the J end by 0 bases, with 11 bases between. The germline gives CDR1 SGHRS, CDR2 YFSETQ. The CDR3 consists of 16 residues. Here the CDR3 reads CASSLAGTASTDTQYF. The CDR3 DNA reads as TGCGCCAGCAGCTTGGCAGGGACGGCTAGCACAGATACGCAGTATTTT.

Here the CDR3 DNA reads TGTGCCAGCAGTGAAGTTGGGGAACAAGAGACCCAGTACTTC. Residues: CASSEVGEQETQYF. The rearrangement uses TRBV2 and TRBJ2-5, with D unresolved. This CDR3 contains 14 residues. Trimming took 1 base from V and 2 from J, leaving 8 bases between them. CDR1 is SNHLY, CDR2 FYNNEI, per germline.

The chain combines TRBV28 with TRBJ1-2; TRBD1 might be the D (5 bases). From germline, CDR1 is MDHEN and CDR2 SYDVKM. The length of the CDR3 is 13 residues. The ends were cut back, 5 bases at V and 4 bases at J, with 11 bases in the middle. As DNA, the CDR3 is TGTGCCAGCAGTAGGGACGGACTCTATGGCTACACCTTC. Its protein is CASSRDGLYGYTF.

This sequence joins TRBV11-2 and TRBJ2-3, with D unresolved. Germline CDR1 is SGHAT and CDR2 is FQNNGV. The CDR3 consists of 13 residues. Trimming left V 0 bases short and J 6 bases short, with 7 bases between. CDR3 protein: CASSLDLEDTQYF. The CDR3 bases are TGTGCCAGCAGCTTAGATCTCGAGGATACGCAGTATTTT. Full variable domain (rest looked up from reference TRBV11-2 and TRBJ2-3): EAGVAQSPRYKIIEKRQSVAFWCNPISGHATLYWYQQILGQGPKLLIQFQNNGVVDDSQLPKDRFSAERLKGVDSTLKIQPAKLEDSAVYLCASSLDLEDTQYFGPGTRLTVL.

This clone was detected only once. V and J are TRBV11-3 and TRBJ2-7; 8 bases are shared with TRBD2. The CDR3 runs to 15 residues. Germline V gene sequence: CDR1 SGHNT, CDR2 YENEEA. The ends lost 2 bases at V and 5 bases at J; junction bases unmatched: 8. The CDR3 DNA reads TGTGCCAGCAGCTTAAGGGGAATAGCGGGAAACGAGCAGTACTTC. Its protein product is CASSLRGIAGNEQYF.

This sequence joins TRBV9 and TRBJ2-1, with 10 positions matching TRBD1. The CDR3 extends over 20 amino acids. Trimming removed 4 bases from V and 0 bases from J; junction bases left unmatched: 16. Germline V gives CDR1 SGDLS, CDR2 YYNGEE. For the CDR3, the DNA is TGTGCCAGCAGCCCACCGGGACAGGGGACTACAGTAAGCTCCTACAATGAGCAGTTCTTC. This gives the protein CASSPPGQGTTVSSYNEQFF.

The chain uses TRBV19 and TRBJ1-3; no clear D gene. Germline CDR1 LNHDA, CDR2 SQIVND (reference sequence). The CDR3 has 16 residues. V gave up 3 bases and J gave up 0 bases, with 12 bases separating them. The DNA for the CDR3 is TGTGCCAGTAGTATCGGTGGGAGCCTCTCTGGAAACACCATATATTTT. As protein: CASSIGGSLSGNTIYF.

This clone was seen a single time. The V and J genes are TRBV7-9 and TRBJ2-3, with 14 bases fitting TRBD2. Germline CDR1 is SEHNR and CDR2 is FQNEAQ (reference sequence). The CDR3 contains 19 residues. V lost 5 bases and J lost 3; bases outside the gene matches: 13. The chain's CDR3 is CASSPGLAGDYPTTDTQYF. As DNA, the CDR3 is TGTGCCAGCAGCCCGGGACTAGCGGGAGATTACCCAACTACAGATACGCAGTATTTT.

The genes are TRBV7-8 and TRBJ2-7; 7 nucleotides match TRBD1. V trimming: 0 bases; J trimming: 5 bases; junction bases outside the gene matches: 7. Germline V gene lookup returns CDR1 SGHVS and CDR2 FQNEAQ. CDR3 size: 15 residues. CDR3 DNA: TGTGCCAGCAGCTTAGCCCGGACAGGAATCAACGAGCAGTACTTC. The encoded protein is CASSLARTGINEQYF. Full variable domain (missing parts from reference TRBV7-8 and TRBJ2-7): GAGVSQSPRYKVAKRGQDVALRCDPISGHVSLFWYQQALGQGPEFLTYFQNEAQLDKSGLPSDRFFAERPEGSVSTLKIQRTQQEDSAVYLCASSLARTGINEQYFGPGTRLTVT.

The CDR3 protein is CASSLGEGLYNEQFF. CDR3 bases: TGTGCCAGCAGCTTAGGGGAGGGCCTATACAATGAGCAGTTCTTC. The chain carries TRBV11-2 and TRBJ2-1; 7 positions agree with TRBD2. J was trimmed by 4 bases and V by 1 base; bases with no gene match: 4. The CDR3 sequence is 15 residues long. CDR1 and CDR2 from the germline V gene are SGHAT and FQNNGV.

V and J are TRBV5-1 and TRBJ2-3; 11 positions agree with TRBD2. Unmatched junction bases numbered 12, after V lost 2 bases and J lost 1 base. Germline CDR1 and CDR2: SGHRS and YFSETQ. This CDR3 spans 19 amino acids. The CDR3 loop is CASSFPDRVTSGGTDTQYF. As DNA, the CDR3 is TGCGCCAGCAGCTTCCCGGACAGGGTGACTAGCGGGGGCACAGATACGCAGTATTTT.

This clone was detected only once. The chain employs TRBV19 and TRBJ1-1; 8 bases are a match to TRBD1. The CDR3 totals 14 residues. Germline CDR1 is LNHDA and CDR2 is SQIVND (reference sequence). J gave up 5 bases and V 5 bases, and 7 bases lay outside the gene matches. The CDR3 nucleotides read TGTGCCAGTAGTCCTCAGGGGGCCGGGACTGAAGCTTTCTTT. Its translation is CASSPQGAGTEAFF.

J is TRBJ2-7 and V is TRBV7-8; the D is unclear. The CDR3 covers 11 residues. Trimming shortened V by 5 bases and J by 5 bases, and 7 bases separated the two germline ends. The germline V gene encodes CDR1 SGHVS and CDR2 FQNEAQ. For the CDR3, the DNA is TGTGCCAGCAGCGCAGGTCACGAGCAGTACTTC. Protein product: CASSAGHEQYF.

In this sample, this clone turned up a few times. One junction end disagrees with the germline gene, perhaps due to a read error. The genes are TRBV6-1 and TRBJ2-7; 14 bases agree with TRBD2. Germline V CDR1 and CDR2: MNHNS, SASEGT. The CDR3 spans 16 residues. CDR3 protein: CASSEGTSGRPYEQYF. The CDR3 DNA reads TGTGCCAGCAGCGAAGGGACTAGCGGGAGACCCTACGAGCAGTACTTC.

The J gene is TRBJ1-2, the V gene TRBV11-3; TRBD1 aligns across 7 bases. Germline CDR1 reads SGHNT; CDR2 reads YENEEA. The V segment lost 6 bases and the J segment 10 bases; nucleotides outside the gene matches: 23. The CDR3 runs to 17 residues. Written as DNA, the CDR3 is TGTGCCAGCAGGTTCCGGGACAGCTCTCCGCAGATCGAAAACTACACCTTC. Translated, it gives CASRFRDSSPQIENYTF.

This rearrangement joins TRBV28 to TRBJ2-7; D possibly corresponds to TRBD1 (7 bases). Per the germline V gene, CDR1 is MDHEN and CDR2 is SYDVKM. CDR3 length: 15 amino acids. V shed 4 bases and J shed 0 bases, with 13 bases lying between them. The CDR3 sequence is CASSSHRGLSYEQYF. The CDR3 DNA follows: TGTGCCAGCAGTTCCCACAGGGGACTCTCCTACGAGCAGTACTTC. The full variable domain, completed using reference TRBV28 and TRBJ2-7, is DVKVTQSSRYLVKRTGEKVFLECVQDMDHENMFWYRQDPGLGLRLIYFSYDVKMKEKGDIPEGYSVSREKKERFSLILESASTNQTSMYLCASSSHRGLSYEQYFGPGTRLTVT.

V is TRBV7-9 and J is TRBJ2-3; D gene unclear. CDR3 length equals 15 residues. V gave up 5 bases and J gave up 4 bases, with 16 bases separating them. Germline-derived CDR1 and CDR2 are SEHNR and FQNEAQ (reference sequence). This chain's CDR3 is CASSDPTVSSDTQYF. In DNA form, the CDR3 reads TGTGCCAGCAGCGATCCCACAGTATCTTCAGATACGCAGTATTTT. The full variable domain, with the rest looked up from reference TRBV7-9 and TRBJ2-3, is DTGVSQNPRHKITKRGQNVTFRCDPISEHNRLYWYRQTLGQGPEFLTYFQNEAQLEKSRLLSDRFSAERPKGSFSTLEIQRTEQGDSAMYLCASSDPTVSSDTQYFGPGTRLTVL.

This clone has a single count. The chain uses TRBV7-9 and TRBJ2-1; 9 nucleotides align to TRBD1. The CDR3 is 15 amino acids. CDR1 is SEHNR, CDR2 FQNEAQ, per germline (reference sequence). V dropped 3 bases and J dropped 8; count of bases not matched to a gene: 8. The CDR3 loop is CASSFYRDRVHEQFF. The DNA for the CDR3 is TGTGCCAGCAGCTTTTACCGGGACAGGGTTCATGAGCAGTTCTTC.

The V call is TRBV27, the J call TRBJ2-3; D is perhaps TRBD1 (6 bases). The CDR3 has 16 residues. Between the trimmed V and J ends, which lost 5 bases and 2 bases, there was a span of 17 bases. The germline gives CDR1 MNHEY, CDR2 SMNVEV (reference sequence). Here the CDR3 reads CASSPTTNRVTDTQYF. CDR3 DNA: TGTGCCAGCAGTCCGACTACAAACAGGGTCACAGATACGCAGTATTTT.

As DNA, the CDR3 is TGTGCCAGCAGGAAGGACGGGGAGCTGTTTTTT. Translation gives CASRKDGELFF. The rearrangement uses TRBV7-6 and TRBJ2-2; D gene uncertain. This CDR3 comprises 11 residues. Germline V CDR1 and CDR2: SGHVS, FNYEAQ. Trimming pared 6 bases from V and 7 bases from J, leaving 6 bases between.

The gene calls are TRBV9 and TRBJ2-7, with a possible D match to TRBD1 (6 bases). The V end was cut by 4 bases, the J end by 2 bases, with 19 bases between. Germline V lookup: CDR1 SGDLS, CDR2 YYNGEE. The CDR3 loop spans 16 amino acids. The CDR3 is CASSPTTGFGTYEQYF. The CDR3 DNA reads TGTGCCAGCAGCCCTACTACAGGGTTCGGAACCTACGAGCAGTACTTC.

The rearrangement joins TRBV29-1 to TRBJ1-2, with D possibly matching TRBD1 (5 bases). Germline CDR1 and CDR2: SQVTM and ANQGSEA. V lost 0 bases, J lost 8 bases, and 10 bases lay in between. The CDR3 totals 12 residues. CDR3 in DNA: TGCAGCGTTGAAGACCCCGGGGGAGGCTACACCTTC. Residues: CSVEDPGGGYTF.

CDR3 sequence: CASSLREGMGEQFF. The CDR3 region has the DNA TGTGCCAGCAGCTTGCGGGAGGGGATGGGTGAGCAGTTCTTC. The chain has TRBV7-9 and TRBJ2-1; 9 positions match TRBD2. The germline gives CDR1 SEHNR, CDR2 FQNEAQ (reference sequence). The CDR3 totals 14 residues. After removal of 3 bases from V and 9 bases from J, the junction contained 6 bases not matched to a gene.

A word on this clone: An end of the junction does not agree with germline; a read error may underlie this. The genes are TRBV2 and TRBJ1-3; D unclear. CDR1 and CDR2 from the germline V gene are SNHLY and FYNNEI. This CDR3 has 16 amino acids. The CDR3 coding sequence is TGTGCCAGCAGCGAAGACCGAGGGAGCTCTGGAAACACCATATATTTT. Residues: CASSEDRGSSGNTIYF.